The 8 T cell receptor beta chains listed next were all sequenced from one sample in a study of blood T cells in healthy people across ages. Then a second PCR, running about 7 to 11 cycles, was carried out with a sample-barcoded 5' primer and a J-beta primer mix. One entry per CDR3 protein results from TCRdb running MiXCR on the 5' RACE reads. The sample lists around 1,800,000 distinct CDR3 sequences, 39% seen once, with 23% in the top ten. The sequenced sample consisted of blood. These receptors were obtained from a human donor in good health.

This clonotype was detected a few times. V is TRBV7-2 and J is TRBJ1-1; TRBD1 might be the D (6 bases). The germline gives CDR1 SGHTA, CDR2 FQGNSA. CDR3 size: 14 residues. Trimming removed 3 bases from V and 2 bases from J, with 10 bases in between. The CDR3 protein is CASSFGGRNTEAFF. CDR3 nucleotides: TGTGCCAGCAGCTTCGGGGGGCGAAACACTGAAGCTTTCTTT.

Worth noting for this clonotype: At one boundary the junction diverges from the germline segment, which might be a read error. The chain employs TRBV6-5 and TRBJ2-6; D is possibly TRBD1 (6 bases). The CDR3 runs to 18 residues. Germline V gene sequence: CDR1 MNHEY, CDR2 SVGAGI. The CDR3 loop is CAGSYSGTTNSGANVLTF. CDR3 sequence (DNA): TGTGCCGGCAGTTACTCTGGGACAACCAACTCTGGGGCCAACGTCCTGACTTTC.

The chain combines TRBV5-6 with TRBJ2-1; 11 positions match TRBD2. V dropped 0 bases and J dropped 0; count of bases not matched to a gene: 5. The CDR3 is 18 residues long. Germline V gene lookup returns CDR1 SGHDT and CDR2 YYEEEE. The CDR3 nucleotides are TGTGCCAGCAGCTTGGAACTAGCGGGGGACAACTCCTACAATGAGCAGTTCTTC. Protein: CASSLELAGDNSYNEQFF.

This clonotype has a handful of counts. The chain links TRBV12-3 or TRBV12-4 to TRBJ2-3; 8 bases are a match to TRBD2. V was clipped by 4 bases and J by 3 bases; unmatched bases: 9. The CDR3 has 16 residues. This CDR3 reads CASSSRGGVVTDTQYF. The CDR3 DNA follows: TGTGCCAGCAGTTCTCGGGGGGGAGTCGTAACAGATACGCAGTATTTT.

This clonotype was found a few times. The chain recombines TRBV15 with TRBJ2-7, with 9 bases lining up with TRBD1. V shed 4 bases and J 3 bases; nucleotides not matched to a gene: 7. CDR3 length: 15 amino acids. The V gene's germline CDR1 is LNHNV and CDR2 YYDKDF (reference sequence). CDR3 in amino acids: CATSKTGTGYYEQYF. CDR3 nucleotide sequence: TGTGCCACCAGCAAGACCGGGACAGGGTACTACGAGCAGTACTTC.

This clonotype has more than one count but fewer than ten. The chain recombines TRBV29-1 with TRBJ2-5; D is unresolved. The CDR3 covers 12 residues. Per germline, CDR1 SQVTM and CDR2 ANQGSEA. The germline V and J ends were trimmed by 1 base and 5 bases, with 8 bases remaining between them. This chain's CDR3 is CSVEGSVETQYF. CDR3 sequence (DNA): TGCAGCGTTGAAGGTTCCGTGGAGACCCAGTACTTC.

J is TRBJ2-4 and V is TRBV29-1, with a weak D call TRBD2 (5 bases). The germline V gene has CDR1 SQVTM and CDR2 ANQGSEA. Deletions cut 4 bases from V and 12 bases from J, with 19 bases between. The CDR3 contains 13 residues. CDR3 bases: TGCAGCGTTGCCCCCGGGGTTTCCTACGATCAGTACTTC. Its protein is CSVAPGVSYDQYF.

This clonotype was seen more than once but under ten times. V usage is TRBV4-3 and J usage is TRBJ2-5; D uncertain. The CDR3 has 15 amino acids. Germline V lookup: CDR1 LGHNA, CDR2 YSLEER. V lost 0 bases and J lost 3, with 11 bases in between. The CDR3 DNA reads TGCGCCAGCAGCCAAGATAGACTGCCTGAAGAGACCCAGTACTTC. Protein product: CASSQDRLPEETQYF.